Shown below are 26 T cell receptor beta chains from a single sample sequenced in a study of post-analysis software for immune sequencing data. These receptors have no identified antigens. Researchers reported that TCR beta cDNA libraries carried unique molecular identifiers. TCRdb itself ran the PCR reads through MiXCR, one entry per CDR3 protein. The sample has around 770,000 distinct CDR3 sequences, around 46% seen once. Whole-study findings and limits: Higher frequency in patients than in controls was seen for a handful of TRBV segments, with TRBV5-6, TRBV5-1 and TRBV20-1 among them.

Sequencing was carried out using blood. The source of these receptors is a girl aged 5 to 17 with multiple sclerosis.

In its sample, this clonotype was seen a few times. The V gene is TRBV20-1, the J gene TRBJ2-7; D assignment may be TRBD1 or TRBD2 (5 bases each). The CDR3 extends over 13 amino acids. V was shortened by 4 bases and J by 1 base, with 11 bases between the two germline ends. The V gene's germline CDR1 is DFQATT and CDR2 SNEGSKA (reference sequence). In DNA, the CDR3 is TGCAGTGCTAAGCCGGGACCTTCCTACGAGCAGTACTTC. The encoded protein is CSAKPGPSYEQYF.

This clonotype was seen only a few times. The chain employs TRBV4-3 and TRBJ2-7; D gene unclear. Germline CDR1 LGHNA, CDR2 YSLEER. The CDR3 totals 15 residues. V shed 0 bases and J shed 3 bases, with 12 bases lying between them. In nucleotides, the CDR3 is TGCGCCAGCAGCCAAGATCGCCGTAGTGGCTACGAGCAGTACTTC. Translation: CASSQDRRSGYEQYF.

In its sample, this clonotype was seen a few times. The J gene is TRBJ2-3, the V gene TRBV7-8; D not resolved. The CDR3 is 13 amino acids. Trimming removed 7 bases at V and 2 bases at J, with 10 bases between. In germline, CDR1 is SGHVS, CDR2 FQNEAQ. The CDR3 sequence is CASIRPHTDTQYF. As DNA, the CDR3 is TGTGCCAGCATACGGCCCCACACAGATACGCAGTATTTT.

This chain links TRBV10-3 with TRBJ2-6; 7 bases fit TRBD1. CDR3 length: 16 amino acids. Germline values: CDR1 ENHRY, CDR2 SYGVKD. V lost 8 bases and J lost 1; bases outside the gene matches: 8. CDR3 loop: CAIAGTASSGANVLTF. CDR3 nucleotide sequence: TGTGCCATCGCCGGGACAGCCTCATCTGGGGCCAACGTCCTGACTTTC.

The chain employs TRBV7-6 and TRBJ1-5; the D gene is possibly TRBD1 (5 bases). The V and J ends lost 1 base and 6 bases respectively, with 16 bases between them. In germline, CDR1 is SGHVS, CDR2 FNYEAQ. The CDR3 contains 16 residues. This CDR3 reads CASSLDGAQGSQPQHF. CDR3 coding DNA: TGTGCCAGCAGCTTAGACGGGGCCCAGGGCAGTCAGCCCCAGCATTTT.

Details on this clonotype: A read error may account for a junction end that differs from germline. This rearrangement joins TRBV29-1 to TRBJ2-1; 10 bases match TRBD2. The length of the CDR3 is 16 residues. CDR1 and CDR2 (germline): SQVTM, ANQGSEA. CDR3 region: CSVEGVAGGSYNEQFF. Here the CDR3 DNA reads TGCAGCGTCGAAGGGGTAGCGGGAGGATCCTACAATGAGCAGTTCTTC.

The rearrangement joins TRBV3-1 to TRBJ1-4, with D possibly being TRBD1 (5 bases). Trimming removed 1 base from V and 7 bases from J, with 16 bases in between. CDR1 is LGHDT, CDR2 YNNKEL, per germline (reference sequence). This CDR3 contains 16 residues. The CDR3 coding sequence is TGTGCCAGCAGCCAAGGGCGCGGGCCAGGGAGTGAAAAACTGTTTTTT. It encodes CASSQGRGPGSEKLFF. Complete variable domain (other parts from reference TRBV3-1 and TRBJ1-4): DTAVSQTPKYLVTQMGNDKSIKCEQNLGHDTMYWYKQDSKKFLKIMFSYNNKELIINETVPNRFSPKSPDKAHLNLHINSLELGDSAVYFCASSQGRGPGSEKLFFGSGTQLSVL.

The chain is built from TRBV20-1 and TRBJ2-3, with TRBD2 matching over 8 bases. V was clipped by 1 base and J by 1 base; unmatched bases: 7. The CDR3 has 16 amino acids. CDR1 and CDR2 from the germline V gene are DFQATT and SNEGSKA (reference sequence). The CDR3 here is CSARVREGPRTDTQYF. The CDR3 DNA sequence: TGCAGTGCTAGAGTTCGGGAGGGGCCCCGCACAGATACGCAGTATTTT.

In its sample, this clonotype was seen a few times. The rearrangement joins TRBV6-1 to TRBJ1-5; D possibly corresponds to TRBD1 (5 bases). This CDR3 region has 14 residues. Germline V CDR1 and CDR2: MNHNS, SASEGT. Trimming cost V 3 bases and J 13 bases, with 19 bases left between them. The CDR3 DNA is TGTGCCAGCAGTGACCCCGGGGGTGTCGAGGTTCAGCATTTT. Translating gives CASSDPGGVEVQHF.

The chain carries TRBV5-1 and TRBJ2-3, with D possibly being TRBD2 (6 bases). V gave up 4 bases and J gave up 8 bases, with 14 bases separating them. The CDR3 extends over 13 amino acids. Germline assignment: CDR1 SGHRS and CDR2 YFSETQ. The CDR3 is CASSRDPAGTQYF. In DNA, the CDR3 is TGCGCCAGCAGCCGCGACCCAGCGGGTACGCAGTATTTT.

The genes are TRBV14 and TRBJ2-1, with D tentatively TRBD1 or TRBD2 (6 bases each). The CDR3 contains 16 residues. V was shortened by 1 base and J by 8 bases, with 18 bases between the two germline ends. Looked up from germline, CDR1 is SGHDN and CDR2 is FVKESK. In DNA form, the CDR3 reads TGTGCCAGCAGCCAAGGGTTACCCAACGGGGGCTATGAGCAGTTCTTC. Protein product: CASSQGLPNGGYEQFF.

The chain links TRBV9 to TRBJ2-7; D is unresolved. V was cut by 0 bases and J by 0 bases, with 7 bases left in between. The germline CDR1 and CDR2 sequences are SGDLS and YYNGEE. The CDR3 has 14 residues. The CDR3 bases are TGTGCCAGCAGCGTAGCCCTGAGCTCCTACGAGCAGTACTTC. Translating it yields CASSVALSSYEQYF. The full variable domain, its missing parts supplied by reference TRBV9 and TRBJ2-7, is DSGVTQTPKHLITATGQRVTLRCSPRSGDLSVYWYQQSLDQGLQFLIQYYNGEERAKGNILERFSAQQFPDLHSELNLSSLELGDSALYFCASSVALSSYEQYFGPGTRLTVT.

The CDR3 DNA reads as TGTGCCAGCAGCTTAGAATCTGGCCACAATGAGCAGTTCTTC. It is translated as CASSLESGHNEQFF. The chain uses TRBV11-2 and TRBJ2-1; D not certain. The germline V gene has CDR1 SGHAT and CDR2 FQNNGV. This CDR3 has 14 amino acids. Deletions cut 0 bases from V and 5 bases from J, with 8 bases between. Full variable domain (missing parts from reference TRBV11-2 and TRBJ2-1): EAGVAQSPRYKIIEKRQSVAFWCNPISGHATLYWYQQILGQGPKLLIQFQNNGVVDDSQLPKDRFSAERLKGVDSTLKIQPAKLEDSAVYLCASSLESGHNEQFFGPGTRLTVL.

The chain uses TRBV20-1 and TRBJ2-7; 9 positions match TRBD2. The CDR3 is 14 residues long. The germline V gene has CDR1 DFQATT and CDR2 SNEGSKA (reference sequence). CDR3 loop: CSAAVPSGRYEQYF. The DNA for the CDR3 is TGCAGCGCTGCGGTCCCCAGCGGGAGGTACGAGCAGTACTTC.

The rearrangement joins TRBV20-1 to TRBJ2-5; 13 positions agree with TRBD2. The J segment lost 4 bases and the V segment lost 4 bases, leaving 12 bases of the junction unmatched. Germline assignment: CDR1 DFQATT and CDR2 SNEGSKA (reference sequence). This CDR3 region has 17 residues. DNA for the CDR3: TGCAGTGCTACCCTGGGACTAGCGGGAATCGAATCAGAGACCCAGTACTTC. Translating it yields CSATLGLAGIESETQYF.

V is TRBV7-3 and J is TRBJ2-3, with TRBD1 matching 8 bases. The germline gives CDR1 SGHTA, CDR2 FQGTGA. This CDR3 region has 14 residues. Trimming removed 5 bases from V and 4 bases from J; junction bases left unmatched: 5. CDR3 coding DNA: TGTGCCAGCAGCGCAGGGGGCCAGTCAGATACGCAGTATTTT. Amino acid sequence: CASSAGGQSDTQYF.

V gene TRBV7-8 combines with J gene TRBJ2-1; D unclear. The CDR3 contains 16 residues. Per germline, CDR1 SGHVS and CDR2 FQNEAQ. V lost 1 base and J 0 bases, leaving 10 bases between the germline ends. The CDR3 DNA is TGTGCCAGCAGCTTAGTGGGCAGGAGCTCCTACAATGAGCAGTTCTTC. It specifies CASSLVGRSSYNEQFF.

The chain carries TRBV29-1 and TRBJ2-1; D assignment may be TRBD1 or TRBD2 (5 bases each). The CDR3 has 16 amino acids. The germline V gene has CDR1 SQVTM and CDR2 ANQGSEA. V was trimmed by 6 bases and J by 7 bases, leaving 25 bases between them. This chain's CDR3 is CSVHTRGLKHTNEQFF. DNA for the CDR3: TGCAGCGTCCATACCCGGGGCCTCAAACACACGAATGAGCAGTTCTTC.

This clonotype was counted a few times. The CDR3 coding sequence is TGTGCCAGCAGCCAAGTCGGGATCGCAGGGACCTACGAGCAGTACTTC. Translating it yields CASSQVGIAGTYEQYF. The chain carries TRBV14 and TRBJ2-7, with D perhaps assigned TRBD1 or TRBD2 (5 bases each). V gave up 1 base and J gave up 2 bases, with 15 bases separating them. The CDR3 has 16 amino acids. Per germline, CDR1 SGHDN and CDR2 FVKESK.

The rearrangement joins TRBV29-1 to TRBJ2-1; D perhaps matches TRBD1 (6 bases). The CDR3 spans 16 residues. The V end was cut by 0 bases, the J end by 2 bases, with 14 bases between. Germline V gene data show CDR1 as SQVTM and CDR2 as ANQGSEA. For the CDR3, the DNA is TGCAGCGTTGAAGAGTCAGGGGCGCATGCCTACAATGAGCAGTTCTTC. It translates to CSVEESGAHAYNEQFF.

A remark on this clonotype: The junction shows a germline mismatch at one end, possibly a read error. J is TRBJ2-3 and V is TRBV25-1; possibly TRBD1 for D (6 bases). The CDR3 consists of 14 residues. Germline V gives CDR1 MGHDK, CDR2 SYGVNS. The CDR3 DNA is TGTGCCAGCAGTGACCAGGGGCCCACAGATATGCAGTATTTT. This encodes CASSDQGPTDMQYF.

This clonotype has a handful of counts. V usage is TRBV29-1 and J usage is TRBJ2-7, with D unclear. This CDR3 region has 11 residues. Germline CDR1 SQVTM, CDR2 ANQGSEA. V lost 2 bases and J 7 bases, leaving 9 bases between the germline ends. Here the CDR3 reads CSVEPTAEQYF. DNA of the CDR3: TGCAGCGTTGAACCAACCGCTGAGCAGTACTTC.

This clonotype was found a few times. V gene TRBV4-2 combines with J gene TRBJ2-5, with 10 bases aligning to TRBD1. From germline, CDR1 is LGHNA and CDR2 YNFKEQ. The CDR3 runs 16 residues. The V gene end was trimmed by 3 bases and the J gene end by 2 bases; junction bases not matched to a gene: 6. CDR3: CASSHGTGVSQETQYF. For the CDR3, the DNA is TGTGCCAGCAGCCACGGGACAGGGGTTTCTCAAGAGACCCAGTACTTC.

The CDR3 reads CASRISGRTYNEQFF. The CDR3 nucleotides read TGTGCCAGCAGGATTAGCGGGAGGACATACAATGAGCAGTTCTTC. V usage is TRBV12-3 or TRBV12-4 and J usage is TRBJ2-1; 10 positions agree with TRBD2. V lost 6 bases, J lost 4 bases, and 6 bases stayed unmatched. The CDR3 has 15 amino acids.

This clonotype turned up a few times. The genes are TRBV6-1 and TRBJ2-7; 11 bases align to TRBD2. CDR1 is MNHNS, CDR2 SASEGT, per germline. The length of the CDR3 is 17 residues. V trimming: 5 bases; J trimming: 4 bases; junction bases outside the gene matches: 13. This CDR3 reads CASSPHSTSGRWYEQYF. The CDR3 nucleotides read TGTGCCAGCAGTCCACACTCCACTAGCGGGAGATGGTACGAGCAGTACTTC.

This chain joins TRBV28 and TRBJ2-7; D perhaps matches TRBD2 (6 bases). Trimming stripped 4 bases from V and 5 bases from J, with 18 bases between. There are 15 residues in the CDR3. Germline lookup yields CDR1 MDHEN and CDR2 SYDVKM. CDR3 nucleotides: TGTGCCAGCAGTTCATCTCGTTCGGGGGTAGACGAGCAGTACTTC. This sequence encodes CASSSSRSGVDEQYF.